These 18 T cell receptor beta chains share one sample of origin, sequenced in a study of response to subunit inactivated influenza vaccine. TCRdb called the RT-PCR reads again in MiXCR, with one record for every CDR3 protein. The table has 600,000 to 700,000 distinct CDR3 sequences, 14% seen once. The sample was PBMCs from blood, taken 14 to 15 days before vaccination. The receptor set was obtained from a man aged 45-65 years who received an inactivated influenza vaccine.

This clonotype was counted between two and nine times. V usage is TRBV7-8 and J usage is TRBJ2-2, with D unclear. The CDR3 extends over 14 amino acids. From germline, CDR1 is SGHVS and CDR2 FQNEAQ. V was trimmed by 2 bases and J by 6 bases, leaving 10 bases between them. CDR3 in amino acids: CASSLIKGSGELFF. The CDR3 DNA follows: TGTGCCAGCAGCTTAATAAAGGGTTCCGGGGAGCTGTTTTTT.

This clonotype was detected only a few times. The V and J genes are TRBV20-1 and TRBJ2-1, with 9 positions matching TRBD2. This CDR3 has 13 amino acids. Germline assignment: CDR1 DFQATT and CDR2 SNEGSKA (reference sequence). Trimming at V came to 0 bases and at J to 9 bases, leaving 3 bases not matched to a gene. CDR3 bases: TGCAGTGCTAGAGATGGTAGCGGGGGTGAGCAGTTCTTC. This encodes CSARDGSGGEQFF.

To note about this clonotype: A much bigger clone sits one base away, suggesting this may be a read error. The chain has TRBV12-3 or TRBV12-4 and TRBJ1-6, with 8 bases that match TRBD1. This CDR3 has 15 residues. Trimming cost V 4 bases and J 8 bases; bases outside gene matches: 7. The CDR3 nucleotides read TGTGCCAGCAGTTCGACGGACAGGGATGATTCACCCCTCCACTTT. Translated: CASSSTDRDDSPLHF.

This clonotype was recorded a few times. The genes are TRBV12-3 or TRBV12-4 and TRBJ2-1, with 11 bases lining up with TRBD2. V lost 5 bases to trimming and J lost 12 bases; unmatched junction nucleotides: 12. This CDR3 region has 15 residues. CDR3 nucleotides: TGTGCCAGCAGTCCGACCGCTACTAGCGGGAGCGTGCAGTTCTTC. It is translated as CASSPTATSGSVQFF.

This clonotype turned up a few times. The V and J genes are TRBV12-3 or TRBV12-4 and TRBJ1-2; D may be TRBD1 (5 bases). Trimming pared 1 base from V and 8 bases from J, leaving 26 bases between. The CDR3 is 18 residues long. The CDR3 DNA sequence: TGTGCCAGCAGTTTAGGAATAGGAGGGGACCGTGCTCAAGGGGGCTACACCTTC. Translating it yields CASSLGIGGDRAQGGYTF.

This clonotype occurred many times. The rearrangement links TRBV24-1 to TRBJ2-7, with 9 bases lining up with TRBD1. CDR3 length equals 11 residues. Looked up from germline, CDR1 is KGHDR and CDR2 is SFDVKD. V trimming: 9 bases; J trimming: 5 bases; junction bases outside the gene matches: 1. The CDR3 sequence is CATGTGNEQYF. The CDR3 DNA follows: TGTGCCACCGGGACAGGGAACGAGCAGTACTTC.

This clonotype was seen more than once but under ten times. This rearrangement joins TRBV9 to TRBJ2-7, with 9 bases identical to TRBD2. The CDR3 has 13 residues. Per germline, CDR1 SGDLS and CDR2 YYNGEE. J gave up 5 bases and V 1 base, and 1 base lay outside the gene matches. CDR3 in amino acids: CASSVIAGDEQYF. In DNA, the CDR3 is TGTGCCAGCAGCGTAATAGCGGGAGACGAGCAGTACTTC.

This clonotype was detected only a few times. V and J are TRBV27 and TRBJ2-3; the match to TRBD2 covers 7 bases. The CDR3 covers 15 residues. J gave up 6 bases and V 5 bases, and 11 bases lay outside the gene matches. Germline V gives CDR1 MNHEY, CDR2 SMNVEV (reference sequence). The CDR3 loop reads CASSLMTGGGDTQYF. In nucleotides, the CDR3 is TGTGCCAGCAGTCTAATGACGGGGGGAGGGGATACGCAGTATTTT.

This clonotype was detected once. V and J are TRBV2 and TRBJ2-7, with TRBD1 identical over 8 bases. V shed 6 bases and J 3 bases; nucleotides not matched to a gene: 13. Germline values: CDR1 SNHLY, CDR2 FYNNEI. This CDR3 has 16 residues. CDR3 in DNA: TGTGCCAGCAGCCCCACTCGGACAGGGAAATTCTACGAGCAGTACTTC. It translates to CASSPTRTGKFYEQYF.

The CDR3 nucleotides are TGTGCCAGCAGTACAGGATTACGGAAGCAGTACTTC. Protein product: CASSTGLRKQYF. The chain links TRBV6-2 or TRBV6-3 to TRBJ2-7; a possible D gene is TRBD1 (5 bases). Germline CDR1 is MNHEY and CDR2 is SVGEGT. V shed 5 bases and J shed 8 bases, with 13 bases lying between them. There are 12 residues in the CDR3.

This clonotype was seen a handful of times. The rearrangement uses TRBV28 and TRBJ1-5, with unresolved D. The CDR3 contains 12 residues. Germline loops: CDR1 MDHEN, CDR2 SYDVKM. V lost 6 bases and J 5 bases, leaving 8 bases between the germline ends. The CDR3 spells CASRIGDQPQHF. The CDR3 region has the DNA TGTGCCAGCAGAATTGGGGATCAGCCCCAGCATTTT.

This clonotype was detected many times. This sequence joins TRBV12-3 or TRBV12-4 and TRBJ2-7, with TRBD2 as a possible D gene (6 bases). The CDR3 extends over 15 amino acids. Between the trimmed V and J ends, which lost 3 bases and 1 base, there was a span of 13 bases. The CDR3 region is CASSFWLAPSYEQYF. DNA for the CDR3: TGTGCCAGCAGTTTCTGGCTAGCGCCTTCCTACGAGCAGTACTTC.

This clonotype was counted only a few times. The CDR3 sequence: CASSILNTGLYGYTF. CDR3 sequence (DNA): TGTGCCAGTAGTATTCTCAATACGGGTCTCTATGGCTACACCTTC. V and J are TRBV19 and TRBJ1-2; D gene unclear. Germline V gene data show CDR1 as LNHDA and CDR2 as SQIVND (reference sequence). V lost 3 bases, J lost 4 bases, and 15 bases lay in between. The CDR3 is 15 amino acids.

The rearrangement joins TRBV14 to TRBJ2-7, with D perhaps matching TRBD2 (6 bases). The CDR3 loop spans 16 amino acids. Germline values: CDR1 SGHDN, CDR2 FVKESK. Trimming stripped 0 bases from V and 4 bases from J, with 16 bases between. The CDR3 nucleotides read TGTGCCAGCAGCCAAGAGTGGAGGGCGAATCTATACGAGCAGTACTTC. This translates into CASSQEWRANLYEQYF.

This clonotype has at least ten counts. This chain connects TRBV12-3 or TRBV12-4 to TRBJ1-2, with 10 bases that match TRBD1. The CDR3 contains 14 residues. The ends lost 5 bases at V and 7 bases at J; junction bases unmatched: 7. CDR3 in amino acids: CASSTRQGAGGYTF. The CDR3 DNA sequence: TGTGCCAGCAGTACGAGACAGGGGGCAGGTGGCTACACCTTC.

This rearrangement joins TRBV11-2 to TRBJ2-3; no clear D gene. The CDR3 covers 12 residues. V was clipped by 7 bases and J by 0 bases, with 5 bases between them. The germline V gene has CDR1 SGHAT and CDR2 FQNNGV. CDR3 coding DNA: TGTGCCAGCACCCTTAGCACAGATACGCAGTATTTT. It translates to CASTLSTDTQYF. Complete variable domain (other parts from reference TRBV11-2 and TRBJ2-3): EAGVAQSPRYKIIEKRQSVAFWCNPISGHATLYWYQQILGQGPKLLIQFQNNGVVDDSQLPKDRFSAERLKGVDSTLKIQPAKLEDSAVYLCASTLSTDTQYFGPGTRLTVL.

In this sample, this clonotype turned up a few times. The rearrangement links TRBV12-3 or TRBV12-4 to TRBJ1-1, with D possibly TRBD1 on 6 matching bases. Trimming removed 3 bases from V and 0 bases from J, with 17 bases in between. The CDR3 runs 17 residues. The CDR3 DNA is TGTGCCAGCAGTTTGGGTCGGGGGGCGGAAATGAACACTGAAGCTTTCTTT. As protein: CASSLGRGAEMNTEAFF.

The genes are TRBV11-2 and TRBJ2-3, with 11 bases lining up with TRBD2. CDR1 is SGHAT, CDR2 FQNNGV, per germline. V lost 0 bases and J lost 8; bases outside the gene matches: 4. This CDR3 comprises 15 residues. CDR3 bases: TGTGCCAGCAGCTTAGAACTAGCGGGGGCCGGTACGCAGTATTTT. Translated, it gives CASSLELAGAGTQYF.